These 30 T cell receptor beta chains were sequenced from one sample in a study of radiation and T cells in renal cell carcinoma. The treatment here: treatment-naive control, cytoreductive nephrectomy. The repertoire was sequenced with immunoSEQ multiplex PCR; TCRdb's copy has only in-frame clones and lacks some. The table includes about 16,000 clones, under 70% detected once. Source: tumor tissue, taken from a patient whose treatment was nephrectomy without radiotherapy. These receptors were taken from a man aged 35 to 55 with renal cell carcinoma.

This sequence joins TRBV7-8 and TRBJ2-7; TRBD1 aligns across 9 bases. J was trimmed by 6 bases and V by 4 bases; bases with no gene match: 10. CDR3 size: 15 residues. The germline CDR1 and CDR2 sequences are SGHVS and FQNEAQ. CDR3 nucleotides: TGTGCCAGCAGCTCATATACCGGGACAGGGTTCGAGCAGTACTTC. Translation: CASSSYTGTGFEQYF.

This chain joins TRBV9 and TRBJ2-5; D not certain. CDR3 size: 12 residues. The germline V and J ends were trimmed by 0 bases and 5 bases, with 5 bases remaining between them. CDR1 SGDLS and CDR2 YYNGEE come from the germline V gene. The CDR3 sequence: CASSVAGETQYF. DNA of the CDR3: TGTGCCAGCAGCGTAGCGGGTGAGACCCAGTACTTC.

This clone turned up a few times. The chain's CDR3 is CASSFNMNTEAFF. The CDR3 nucleotides are TGTGCCAGCAGCTTTAACATGAACACTGAAGCTTTCTTT. The V gene is TRBV7-9, the J gene TRBJ1-1; D is uncertain. V dropped 3 bases and J dropped 0 bases, with 5 bases sitting between them. CDR3 length: 13 residues. CDR1 is SEHNR, CDR2 FQNEAQ, per germline (reference sequence).

The rearrangement uses TRBV5-6 and TRBJ1-3, with 9 bases lining up with TRBD1. This CDR3 region has 16 residues. Germline V gives CDR1 SGHDT, CDR2 YYEEEE. The V segment lost 3 bases and the J segment 0 bases; nucleotides outside the gene matches: 4. The CDR3 DNA is TGTGCCAGCAGCTCCCGGGACAGGGACTCTGGAAACACCATATATTTT. As protein: CASSSRDRDSGNTIYF.

This clone was seen once. The junction departs from the called germline gene at one end, perhaps through a read error. J is TRBJ1-1 and V is TRBV7-9, with D tentatively TRBD1 (5 bases). The V gene's germline CDR1 is SEHNR and CDR2 FQNEAQ (reference sequence). CDR3 length: 11 residues. This CDR3 reads CASSVDRDRCF. Here the CDR3 DNA reads TGTGCCAGCAGCGTAGACAGAGACCGCTGCTTT.

The chain joins TRBV7-8 to TRBJ2-7; D may be TRBD2 (6 bases). CDR1 is SGHVS and CDR2 is FQNEAQ in the germline V gene. The CDR3 has 15 amino acids. Between the trimmed V and J ends, which lost 4 bases and 0 bases, there was a span of 13 bases. The CDR3 region is CASSSGAGSSYEQYF. The CDR3 DNA reads TGTGCCAGCAGCTCCGGGGCGGGAAGCTCCTACGAGCAGTACTTC.

This clone was seen more than once but under ten times. The V and J genes are TRBV28 and TRBJ2-7; 7 bases fit TRBD1. V was clipped by 6 bases and J by 2 bases; unmatched bases: 7. The CDR3 extends over 14 amino acids. The germline V gene has CDR1 MDHEN and CDR2 SYDVKM. The CDR3 loop is CASRLGQAPYEQYF. CDR3 sequence (DNA): TGTGCCAGCAGGCTAGGACAGGCGCCCTACGAGCAGTACTTC.

The chain links TRBV6-1 to TRBJ1-2; D remains ambiguous. Germline CDR1 MNHNS, CDR2 SASEGT. This CDR3 has 15 residues. Trimming removed 6 bases from V and 1 base from J, with 15 bases in between. The CDR3 here is CASRGVGSVNYGYTF. CDR3 nucleotides: TGTGCCAGCAGGGGAGTGGGCAGTGTTAACTATGGCTACACCTTC.

The DNA for the CDR3 is TGCGCCAGCAGCTTGGCCATTGCGGACAATGAGCAGTTCTTC. Residues: CASSLAIADNEQFF. The gene calls are TRBV5-1 and TRBJ2-1; D uncertain. The CDR3 covers 14 residues. CDR1 is SGHRS and CDR2 is YFSETQ in the germline V gene. The V gene lost 0 bases and the J gene lost 5 bases, with 9 bases spanning the gap.

This clone was picked up one time. Written as DNA, the CDR3 is TGCGCCAGCAGCCAAGATCGAAACCCCGCCTACGAGCAGTACTTC. Its translation: CASSQDRNPAYEQYF. The gene calls are TRBV4-3 and TRBJ2-7; D not resolved. V was shortened by 0 bases and J by 2 bases, with 11 bases between the two germline ends. From germline, CDR1 is LGHNA and CDR2 YSLEER. This CDR3 has 15 amino acids.

The chain joins TRBV5-1 to TRBJ1-4; tentatively, D is TRBD1 (5 bases). Trimming removed 0 bases from V and 0 bases from J, with 12 bases in between. Germline V gene sequence: CDR1 SGHRS, CDR2 YFSETQ. The CDR3 is made up of 17 amino acids. The DNA of the CDR3 is TGCGCCAGCAGCTTGGGCGGGGGACTTGCAACTAATGAAAAACTGTTTTTT. This sequence encodes CASSLGGGLATNEKLFF.

The gene calls are TRBV6-5 and TRBJ1-5; TRBD1 matches at 7 bases. The CDR3 extends over 13 amino acids. V shed 6 bases and J 4 bases; nucleotides not matched to a gene: 3. The germline CDR1 and CDR2 sequences are MNHEY and SVGAGI. As DNA, the CDR3 is TGTGCCAGCAGGGGACAGCAGAATCAGCCCCAGCATTTT. Protein sequence: CASRGQQNQPQHF.

This clone is medium-sized. The chain uses TRBV16 and TRBJ1-5; D remains unclear. V lost 2 bases and J lost 0, with 8 bases in between. Germline lookup yields CDR1 KGHSY and CDR2 FQNENV. The CDR3 contains 15 residues. Here the CDR3 DNA reads TGTGCCAGCAGCCAAGCTTCTGGTAGCAATCAGCCCCAGCATTTT. This translates into CASSQASGSNQPQHF.

The chain couples TRBV5-4 to TRBJ2-3, with 11 bases fitting TRBD2. The CDR3 totals 16 residues. J gave up 5 bases and V 4 bases, and 9 bases lay outside the gene matches. The V gene's germline CDR1 is SGHNT and CDR2 YYREEE (reference sequence). The CDR3 protein is CASSPDSGGAGDTQYF. The CDR3 region has the DNA TGTGCCAGCAGCCCGGATAGCGGGGGGGCTGGAGATACGCAGTATTTT.

The V and J genes are TRBV6-5 and TRBJ2-5; the D gene is possibly TRBD1 (7 bases). Germline V gives CDR1 MNHEY, CDR2 SVGAGI. Trimming stripped 2 bases from V and 5 bases from J, with 12 bases between. The CDR3 covers 14 residues. DNA for the CDR3: TGTGCCAGCAGTTACGGAGGGGGCAAGGAGACCCAGTACTTC. It codes for CASSYGGGKETQYF.

This sequence joins TRBV4-1 and TRBJ1-5; no clear D gene. Per the germline V gene, CDR1 is MGHRA and CDR2 is YSYEKL. V lost 3 bases to trimming and J lost 4 bases, with 10 bases between them. This CDR3 contains 14 residues. CDR3 protein: CASSHAIENQPQHF. DNA for the CDR3: TGCGCCAGCAGCCACGCCATAGAGAATCAGCCCCAGCATTTT.

V and J are TRBV7-8 and TRBJ1-5, with TRBD1 matching 7 bases. The germline CDR1 and CDR2 sequences are SGHVS and FQNEAQ. CDR3 length equals 14 residues. Germline trimming cut 5 bases from V and 2 bases from J; bases unmatched to any gene: 3. The CDR3, as DNA: TGTGCCAGCAGCCAGGGGGGAGGCAATCAGCCCCAGCATTTT. This translates into CASSQGGGNQPQHF.

The chain links TRBV2 to TRBJ1-1; D gene uncertain. Looked up from germline, CDR1 is SNHLY and CDR2 is FYNNEI. The CDR3 contains 11 residues. Trimming shortened V by 4 bases and J by 8 bases, and 8 bases separated the two germline ends. DNA of the CDR3: TGTGCCAGCAGTGGAAAGAGAGAAGCTTTCTTT. The encoded protein is CASSGKREAFF.

The chain employs TRBV4-2 and TRBJ2-1, with a weak D call TRBD1 (6 bases). CDR3 length: 16 amino acids. V lost 0 bases, J lost 9 bases, and 18 bases lay in between. Germline V gives CDR1 LGHNA, CDR2 YNFKEQ. CDR3 protein: CASSQDSRGKGFEQFF. CDR3 DNA: TGTGCCAGCAGCCAAGATAGCAGGGGCAAAGGGTTTGAGCAGTTCTTC.

The gene calls are TRBV14 and TRBJ2-5; 9 positions match TRBD1. The J call is uncertain, as TRBJ2-7 better fits the DNA end. Germline assignment: CDR1 SGHDN and CDR2 FVKESK. The CDR3 consists of 15 residues. For the CDR3, the DNA is TGTGCCAGCAGTCCCTCCGGGACAGGGACCTACGAGCAGTACTTC. This sequence encodes CASSPSGTGTYEQYF.

This chain uses TRBV4-1 with TRBJ2-1; D may match TRBD1 or TRBD2 (5 bases each). CDR1 and CDR2 from the germline V gene are MGHRA and YSYEKL. V gave up 1 base and J gave up 5 bases, with 12 bases separating them. The CDR3 contains 15 residues. This CDR3 is CASSQVIGTHNEQFF. The CDR3 coding sequence is TGCGCCAGCAGCCAAGTGATAGGGACCCACAATGAGCAGTTCTTC.

The chain joins TRBV19 to TRBJ1-1, with a weak D call TRBD1 (6 bases). This CDR3 spans 16 amino acids. Between the trimmed V and J ends, which lost 1 base and 4 bases, there was a span of 16 bases. Germline V gives CDR1 LNHDA, CDR2 SQIVND (reference sequence). Here the CDR3 reads CASSIGSGGLGTEAFF. The CDR3 region has the DNA TGTGCCAGTAGTATAGGTTCGGGGGGCTTGGGCACTGAAGCTTTCTTT.

This sequence joins TRBV2 and TRBJ2-1, with D possibly being TRBD2 (5 bases). The CDR3 loop spans 12 amino acids. Germline values: CDR1 SNHLY, CDR2 FYNNEI. The V and J ends lost 4 bases and 11 bases respectively, with 12 bases between them. The CDR3 region is CASSGTPAKQFF. The CDR3, as DNA: TGTGCCAGCAGTGGGACTCCCGCGAAGCAGTTCTTC.

The J gene is TRBJ1-2, the V gene TRBV2; D is ambiguous. CDR1 SNHLY and CDR2 FYNNEI come from the germline V gene. The CDR3 has 10 amino acids. Trimming took 3 bases from V and 7 from J, leaving 3 bases between them. The CDR3 region has the DNA TGTGCCAGCAGTGAGGTTGGCTACACCTTC. It is translated as CASSEVGYTF.

The J gene is TRBJ1-2, the V gene TRBV7-2; 7 nucleotides match TRBD1. There are 14 residues in the CDR3. The V gene's germline CDR1 is SGHTA and CDR2 FQGNSA. Trimming at V came to 4 bases and at J to 4 bases, leaving 6 bases not matched to a gene. The CDR3 sequence: CASSSMGQSYGYTF. The CDR3, as DNA: TGTGCCAGCAGCTCAATGGGACAGAGCTATGGCTACACCTTC.

This clone was detected once. The CDR3 loop is CASSITSGGGSYAQYF. CDR3 in DNA: TGTGCCAGCAGCATAACTAGCGGGGGGGGTTCATACGCGCAGTATTTT. J is TRBJ2-3 and V is TRBV5-4; TRBD2 matches at 13 bases. CDR3 length: 16 amino acids. Germline CDR1 is SGHNT and CDR2 is YYREEE (reference sequence). Unmatched junction bases numbered 12, after V lost 4 bases and J lost 10 bases.

The V gene is TRBV4-1, the J gene TRBJ2-2, with TRBD1 matching over 7 bases. CDR3 size: 15 residues. CDR1 is MGHRA, CDR2 YSYEKL, per germline. Germline trimming cut 0 bases from V and 6 bases from J; bases unmatched to any gene: 4. The CDR3 is CASSQEPQGAGELFF. In DNA form, the CDR3 reads TGCGCCAGCAGCCAAGAGCCCCAGGGGGCCGGGGAGCTGTTTTTT.

V is TRBV7-2 and J is TRBJ1-1, with D tentatively TRBD1 (5 bases). The V gene's germline CDR1 is SGHTA and CDR2 FQGNSA. V lost 3 bases and J lost 3, with 11 bases in between. The CDR3 extends over 14 amino acids. CDR3: CASSFKGSDTEAFF. The CDR3 DNA sequence: TGTGCCAGCAGCTTCAAGGGGTCGGACACTGAAGCTTTCTTT.

By sample share, this clone is medium-sized. The J gene is TRBJ2-1, the V gene TRBV4-3; 13 positions agree with TRBD2. The CDR3 has 16 residues. V dropped 4 bases and J dropped 4; count of bases not matched to a gene: 4. CDR1 is LGHNA, CDR2 YSLEER, per germline. CDR3 sequence (DNA): TGCGCCAGCAGCCGAGAGACTAGCGGGGGGTACAATGAGCAGTTCTTC. Translating gives CASSRETSGGYNEQFF.

This sequence joins TRBV27 and TRBJ2-7; D might be TRBD1 or TRBD2, each matching 5 bases. This CDR3 spans 16 amino acids. Germline loops: CDR1 MNHEY, CDR2 SMNVEV (reference sequence). Between the trimmed V and J ends, which lost 6 bases and 3 bases, there was a span of 21 bases. The CDR3 is CASSPGRVEGYYEQYF. CDR3 nucleotide sequence: TGTGCCAGCAGCCCCGGCAGGGTAGAGGGATACTACGAGCAGTACTTC.